The 3 T cell receptor beta chains given below trace back to one sample, sequenced in a study of blood T cell repertoires in COVID-19. Assay: immunoSEQ multiplex PCR; the TCRdb copy retains only in-frame clones and omits some. The data hold 56,000 or so clones, with around 84% observed a single time. Material: peripheral blood. The receptors stem from a woman of 80 years or more with acute or convalescent COVID-19.

The rearrangement joins TRBV7-9 to TRBJ1-2; D is possibly TRBD1 (5 bases). The CDR3 runs to 15 residues. Trimming took off 0 bases at V and 7 bases at J, with 15 bases between the two ends. CDR1 is SEHNR and CDR2 is FQNEAQ in the germline V gene (reference sequence). CDR3 in amino acids: CASSLASQGGAGYTF. CDR3 DNA: TGTGCCAGCAGCTTAGCTTCGCAGGGTGGAGCTGGCTACACCTTC.

The rearrangement links TRBV2 to TRBJ1-4; 8 bases fit TRBD1. This CDR3 is built from 15 residues. The V gene's germline CDR1 is SNHLY and CDR2 FYNNEI. The J segment lost 8 bases and the V segment lost 5 bases, leaving 10 bases of the junction unmatched. CDR3 sequence (DNA): TGTGCCAGCAGTCTATCCAGACAGGGGTTAGAAAAACTGTTTTTT. Translated: CASSLSRQGLEKLFF.

This chain links TRBV27 with TRBJ2-7; D might be TRBD1 (6 bases). Between the trimmed V and J ends, which lost 8 bases and 1 base, there was a span of 15 bases. The germline V gene has CDR1 MNHEY and CDR2 SMNVEV (reference sequence). The CDR3 is made up of 14 amino acids. This CDR3 is CASSRTDPSYEQYF. CDR3 nucleotide sequence: TGTGCCAGCTCCCGGACAGACCCATCCTACGAGCAGTACTTC.